The source of this TCR beta chain is a study of PD-L1 blockade in urothelial cancer (dated by TCRdb to about 2017). With regard to the full study: Every patient began therapy in 2014 and was given atezolizumab 1,200 mg intravenously every 3 weeks. Blood samples yielded a median of roughly 150,000 T cells and approximately 83,000 unique TCRs, with median clonality about 0.08. About nine tenths of the roughly 29 patients were identified as males with urothelial cancer of bladder origin, and a prior smoking history was reported by 18 of 29 patients. Patients had an ECOG performance status of 0 or 1 and had received between 0 and 3 prior chemotherapy regimens. Durable clinical benefit was defined as progression-free survival longer than 6 months, and TCR features were also tested against progression-free and overall survival. Around 30 patients had pretreatment blood TCR-seq, about 25 had at least one posttreatment blood collection, and about 25 had tumor TCR-seq. Blood samples were analyzed at 3 weeks after treatment start (second dose) and at 6 weeks after treatment start. In the same patients who had TCR sequencing, pretreatment tumors also underwent whole exome sequencing and RNA sequencing. About 10 patients achieved durable clinical benefit and 20 did not. Pretreatment tumor samples and matched peripheral blood, collected serially before and after atezolizumab treatment, underwent TCR sequencing. Somatic, immune and clinical correlates of response to PD-L1 blockade with atezolizumab in urothelial cancer were the focus of an exploratory multi-omic analysis.

Turning to this clone: Its specific antigen is unknown. Base qualities were left out, and no much larger clone turns up one base away.

A total of roughly 30 patients with locally advanced or metastatic urothelial carcinoma, treated at Memorial Sloan Kettering on a trial protocol, made up the cohort. Peripheral blood mononuclear cells were collected from each patient pretreatment and during treatment, giving between 1 and 8 total time points per patient. The Qiagen DNeasy Blood extraction kit was used to purify genomic DNA from total PBMCs and tumor samples. PBMCs were collected pretreatment and during treatment, and were isolated and stored as previously described. Synthetic TCR analog templates were spiked into each PCR so that absolute template abundance could be estimated from read counts. Using the immunoSEQ assay, TCRbeta CDR3 regions were amplified from genomic DNA with bias-controlled V and J gene primers. Rearranged TCRbeta segments were sequenced at approximately 20X coverage. In the original analysis: Clustering was used to correct sequencing errors, and CDR3s were annotated against IMGT to assign V, D and J genes. Downstream analyses used only productive TCRbeta rearrangements, leaving out any out-of-frame or stop-codon sequences. Clonality was computed as one minus Shannon entropy normalized by the log of the number of unique productive sequences. Fisher's exact test with Benjamini-Hochberg correction, using a cutoff of adjusted p below 0.01, was how clones that differed between time points or between blood and tumor were identified. TCRdb provides this immuneACCESS table in a form limited to in-frame rearrangements. Some clones are lacking; in checked studies, under half of them reflect an unresolved V gene, and why the rest are absent is not known. That table furnishes V, J and clone size, whereas the DNA furnished D and trimming. The sample records some 76,000 clones, about 88% of which are singletons. The ten largest clonotypes hold roughly 3.3% of the sample.

The research as a whole found: Improved progression-free and overall survival was found to be associated with pretreatment peripheral blood TCR clonality below the median. Because of the small sample size (n ≈ 29) and the many exploratory analyses performed, the results are intended to be regarded as hypothesis-generating. Patients with durable benefit showed greater expansion of tumor-associated TCR clones in peripheral blood 3 weeks after starting treatment (n ≈ 20, p = 0.022).

Sequencing used PBMCs, obtained around atezolizumab (anti-PD-L1) treatment. This clonotype was obtained from a man in his fifties or sixties with urothelial cancer.

DNA sequence: TGCGCCAGCAGCCATACCGACAGCATAACAGATACGCAGTATTTT. Its protein reads: CASSHTDSITDTQYF. The chain joins TRBV5-1 to TRBJ2-3, with TRBD1 tentatively as D gene (5 bases match). V gives up 4 bases and J gives up 3 bases, and the segment between their germline ends measures 15 bases. The germline V gene encodes CDR1 SGHRS and CDR2 YFSETQ. The CDR3, cysteine through phenylalanine, is 15 amino acids long. This entry keeps only the CDR3 DNA: 45 bases, framed from base 1.